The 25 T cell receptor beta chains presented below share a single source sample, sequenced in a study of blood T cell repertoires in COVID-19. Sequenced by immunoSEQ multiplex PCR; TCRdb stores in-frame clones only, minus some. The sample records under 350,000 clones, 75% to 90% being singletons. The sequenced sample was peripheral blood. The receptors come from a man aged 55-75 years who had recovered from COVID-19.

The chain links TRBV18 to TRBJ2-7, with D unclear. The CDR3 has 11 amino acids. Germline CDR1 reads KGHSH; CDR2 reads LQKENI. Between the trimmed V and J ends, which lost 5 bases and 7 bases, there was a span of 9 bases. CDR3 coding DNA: TGTGCCAGCTCATCGGGTCGGGAGCAGTACTTC. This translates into CASSSGREQYF.

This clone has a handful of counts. The CDR3 DNA is TGTGCCAGCAGCTTACAGACAGGGGGAGATCCCCAGCATTTT. Its translation: CASSLQTGGDPQHF. The V call is TRBV7-2, the J call TRBJ1-5; 9 positions match TRBD1. The CDR3 runs to 14 residues. V lost 2 bases to trimming and J lost 10 bases; unmatched junction nucleotides: 6. Germline V gives CDR1 SGHTA, CDR2 FQGNSA. The variable domain in full, completed from reference TRBV7-2 and TRBJ1-5, reads GAGVSQSPSNKVTEKGKDVELRCDPISGHTALYWYRQSLGQGLEFLIYFQGNSAPDKSGLPSDRFSAERTGGSVSTLTIQRTQQEDSAVYLCASSLQTGGDPQHFGDGTRLSIL.

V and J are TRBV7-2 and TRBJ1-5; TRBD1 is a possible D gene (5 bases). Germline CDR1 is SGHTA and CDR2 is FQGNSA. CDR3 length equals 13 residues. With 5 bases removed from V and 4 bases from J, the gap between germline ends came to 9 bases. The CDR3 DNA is TGTGCCAGCAGCCATGACAGAAATCAGCCCCAGCATTTT. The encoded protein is CASSHDRNQPQHF.

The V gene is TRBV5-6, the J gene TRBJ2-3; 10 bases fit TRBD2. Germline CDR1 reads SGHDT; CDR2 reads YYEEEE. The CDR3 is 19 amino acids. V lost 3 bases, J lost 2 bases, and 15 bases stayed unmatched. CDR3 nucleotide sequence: TGTGCCAGCAGCTCCGTAGGACTAGCGGAACCCCGAGTCACAGATACGCAGTATTTT. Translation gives CASSSVGLAEPRVTDTQYF.

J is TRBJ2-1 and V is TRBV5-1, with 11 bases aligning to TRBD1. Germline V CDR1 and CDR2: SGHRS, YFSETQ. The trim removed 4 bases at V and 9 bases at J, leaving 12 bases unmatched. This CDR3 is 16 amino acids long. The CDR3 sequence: CASSHSGTGGGREQFF. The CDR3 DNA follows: TGCGCCAGCAGCCACTCCGGGACAGGGGGGGGTCGTGAGCAGTTCTTC.

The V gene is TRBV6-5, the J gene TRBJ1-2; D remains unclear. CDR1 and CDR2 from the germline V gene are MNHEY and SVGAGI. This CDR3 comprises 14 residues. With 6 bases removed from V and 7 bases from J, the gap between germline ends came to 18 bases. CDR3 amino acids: CASREITMSGGYTF. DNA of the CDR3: TGTGCCAGCAGGGAGATTACTATGTCGGGTGGCTACACCTTC.

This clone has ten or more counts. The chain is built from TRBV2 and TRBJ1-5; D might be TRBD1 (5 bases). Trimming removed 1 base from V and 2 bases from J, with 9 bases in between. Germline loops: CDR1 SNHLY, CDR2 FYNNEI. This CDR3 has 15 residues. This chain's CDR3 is CASSEGGVGNQPQHF. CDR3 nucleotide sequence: TGTGCCAGCAGTGAAGGGGGGGTGGGCAATCAGCCCCAGCATTTT.

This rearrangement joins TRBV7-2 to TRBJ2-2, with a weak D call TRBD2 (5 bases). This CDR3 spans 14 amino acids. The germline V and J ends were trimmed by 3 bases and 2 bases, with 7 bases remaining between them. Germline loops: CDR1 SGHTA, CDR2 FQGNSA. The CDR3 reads CASSFSGNTGELFF. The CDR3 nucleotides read TGTGCCAGCAGCTTTTCGGGAAACACCGGGGAGCTGTTTTTT.

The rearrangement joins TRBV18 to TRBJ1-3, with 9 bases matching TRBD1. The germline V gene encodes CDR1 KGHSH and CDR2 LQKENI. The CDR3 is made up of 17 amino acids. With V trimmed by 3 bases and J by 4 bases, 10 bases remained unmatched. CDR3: CASSPLQDRGLGNTIYF. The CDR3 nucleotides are TGTGCCAGCTCACCTTTGCAGGACAGGGGATTGGGAAACACCATATATTTT.

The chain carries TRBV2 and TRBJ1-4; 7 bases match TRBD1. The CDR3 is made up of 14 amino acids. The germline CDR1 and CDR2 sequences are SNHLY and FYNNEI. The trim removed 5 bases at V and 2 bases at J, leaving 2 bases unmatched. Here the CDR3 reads CASSQGVTNEKLFF. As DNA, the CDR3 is TGTGCCAGCAGTCAGGGGGTCACTAATGAAAAACTGTTTTTT.

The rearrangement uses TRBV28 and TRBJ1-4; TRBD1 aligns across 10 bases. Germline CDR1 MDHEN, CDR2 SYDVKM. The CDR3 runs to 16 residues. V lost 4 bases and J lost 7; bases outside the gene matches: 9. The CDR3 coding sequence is TGTGCCAGCAGTTGGGGGACAGGGGCAGTCGGTGAAAAACTGTTTTTT. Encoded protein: CASSWGTGAVGEKLFF.

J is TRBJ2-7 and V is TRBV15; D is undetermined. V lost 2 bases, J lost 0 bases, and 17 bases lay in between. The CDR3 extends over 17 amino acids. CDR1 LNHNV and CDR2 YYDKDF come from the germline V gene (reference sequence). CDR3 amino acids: CATSRQNRSPDSYEQYF. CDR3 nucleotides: TGTGCCACCAGCAGACAAAACAGAAGCCCAGACTCCTACGAGCAGTACTTC. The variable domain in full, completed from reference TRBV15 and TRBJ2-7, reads DAMVIQNPRYQVTQFGKPVTLSCSQTLNHNVMYWYQQKSSQAPKLLFHYYDKDFNNEADTPDNFQSRRPNTSFCFLDIRSPGLGDTAMYLCATSRQNRSPDSYEQYFGPGTRLTVT.

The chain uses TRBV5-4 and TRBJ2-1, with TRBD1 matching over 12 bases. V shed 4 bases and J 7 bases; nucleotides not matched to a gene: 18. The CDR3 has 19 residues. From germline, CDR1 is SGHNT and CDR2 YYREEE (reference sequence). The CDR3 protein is CASSPGTGGGREGRNEQFF. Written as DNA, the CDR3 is TGTGCCAGCAGCCCGGGGACAGGGGGCGGGCGGGAGGGCCGAAATGAGCAGTTCTTC.

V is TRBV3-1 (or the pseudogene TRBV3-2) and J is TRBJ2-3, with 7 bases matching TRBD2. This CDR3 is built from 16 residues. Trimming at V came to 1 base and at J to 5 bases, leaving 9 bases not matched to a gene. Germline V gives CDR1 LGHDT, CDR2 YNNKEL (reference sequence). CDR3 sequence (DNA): TGTGCCAGCAGCCAAGGGGCGGGAGTTGGGGGAGATACGCAGTATTTT. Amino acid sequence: CASSQGAGVGGDTQYF.

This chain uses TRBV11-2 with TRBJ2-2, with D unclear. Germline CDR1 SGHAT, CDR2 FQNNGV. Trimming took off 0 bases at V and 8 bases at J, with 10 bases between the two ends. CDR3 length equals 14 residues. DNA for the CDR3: TGTGCCAGCAGCTTAGATTTAATCCGTGGGGAGCTGTTTTTT. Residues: CASSLDLIRGELFF.

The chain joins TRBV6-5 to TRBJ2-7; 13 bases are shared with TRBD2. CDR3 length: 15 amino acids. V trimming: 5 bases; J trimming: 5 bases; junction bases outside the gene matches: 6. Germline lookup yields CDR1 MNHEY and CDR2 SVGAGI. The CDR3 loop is CASSKLAGGSHEQYF. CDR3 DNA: TGTGCCAGCAGTAAACTAGCGGGAGGGTCCCACGAGCAGTACTTC.

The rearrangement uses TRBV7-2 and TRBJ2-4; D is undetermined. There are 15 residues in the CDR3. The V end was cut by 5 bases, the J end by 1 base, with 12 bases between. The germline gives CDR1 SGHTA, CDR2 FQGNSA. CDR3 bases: TGTGCCAGCAGCAATCCTTACGGGGCCAAAAACATTCAGTACTTC. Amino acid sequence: CASSNPYGAKNIQYF. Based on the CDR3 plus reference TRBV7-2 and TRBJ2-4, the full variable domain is GAGVSQSPSNKVTEKGKDVELRCDPISGHTALYWYRQSLGQGLEFLIYFQGNSAPDKSGLPSDRFSAERTGGSVSTLTIQRTQQEDSAVYLCASSNPYGAKNIQYFGAGTRLSVL.

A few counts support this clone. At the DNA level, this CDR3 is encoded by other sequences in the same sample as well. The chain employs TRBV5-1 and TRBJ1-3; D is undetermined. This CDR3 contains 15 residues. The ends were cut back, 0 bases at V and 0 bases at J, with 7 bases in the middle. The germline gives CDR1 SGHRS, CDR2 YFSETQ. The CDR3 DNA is TGCGCCAGCAGCTTGGCAGGTGGCTCTGGAAACACCATATATTTT. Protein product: CASSLAGGSGNTIYF.

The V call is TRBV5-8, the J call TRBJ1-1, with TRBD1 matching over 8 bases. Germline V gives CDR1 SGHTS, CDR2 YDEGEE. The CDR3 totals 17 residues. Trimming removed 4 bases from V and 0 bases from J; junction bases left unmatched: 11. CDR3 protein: CASSQGAMVVMNTEAFF. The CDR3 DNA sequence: TGTGCCAGCAGCCAGGGGGCCATGGTCGTAATGAACACTGAAGCTTTCTTT.

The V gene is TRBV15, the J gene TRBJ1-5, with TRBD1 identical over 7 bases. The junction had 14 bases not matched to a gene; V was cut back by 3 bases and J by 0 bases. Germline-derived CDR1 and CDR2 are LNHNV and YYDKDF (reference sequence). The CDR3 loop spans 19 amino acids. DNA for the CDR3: TGTGCCACCAGCAGCGCGACAGGGAGGTGGTTTTATAGCAATCAGCCCCAGCATTTT. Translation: CATSSATGRWFYSNQPQHF.

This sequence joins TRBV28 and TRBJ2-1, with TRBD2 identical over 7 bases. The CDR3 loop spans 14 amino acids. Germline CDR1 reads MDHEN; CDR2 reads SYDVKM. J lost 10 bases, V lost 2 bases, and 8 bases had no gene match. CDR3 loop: CASSLGAGMGEQFF. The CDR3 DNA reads TGTGCCAGCAGTTTAGGAGCGGGGATGGGGGAGCAGTTCTTC.

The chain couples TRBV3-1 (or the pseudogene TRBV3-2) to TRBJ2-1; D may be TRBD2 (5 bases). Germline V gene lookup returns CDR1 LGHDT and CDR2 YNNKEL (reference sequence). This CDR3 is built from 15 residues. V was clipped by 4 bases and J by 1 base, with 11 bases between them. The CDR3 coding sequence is TGTGCCAGCAGCCCCACCCCGGGGTCCTACAATGAGCAGTTCTTC. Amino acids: CASSPTPGSYNEQFF.

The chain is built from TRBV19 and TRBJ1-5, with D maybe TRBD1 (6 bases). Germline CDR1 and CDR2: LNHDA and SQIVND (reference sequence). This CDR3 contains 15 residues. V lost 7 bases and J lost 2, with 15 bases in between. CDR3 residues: CASKPQGRGNQPQHF. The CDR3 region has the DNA TGTGCCAGTAAGCCACAGGGACGGGGCAATCAGCCCCAGCATTTT.

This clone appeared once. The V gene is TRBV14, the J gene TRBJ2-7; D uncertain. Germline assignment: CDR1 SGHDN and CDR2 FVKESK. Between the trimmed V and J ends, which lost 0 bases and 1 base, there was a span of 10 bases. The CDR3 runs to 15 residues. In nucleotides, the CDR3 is TGTGCCAGCAGCCAAGATGTGGCCCTTTCCTACGAGCAGTACTTC. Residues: CASSQDVALSYEQYF.

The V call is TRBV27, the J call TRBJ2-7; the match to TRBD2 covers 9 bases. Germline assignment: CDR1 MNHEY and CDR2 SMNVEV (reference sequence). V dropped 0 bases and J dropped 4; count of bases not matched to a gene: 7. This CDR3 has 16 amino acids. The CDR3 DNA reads TGTGCCAGCAGTTTATCGAAGCGGGGGGCGCGTTACGAGCAGTACTTC. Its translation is CASSLSKRGARYEQYF.